This T cell receptor (beta chain) appears in the sequencing data of a study of blood T cell repertoires in COVID-19. The wider study: PBMCs, B-cell-depleted T cells, or T cells provided the cDNA or gDNA that made up the material.

Methods used by the authors: By means of reference gene primer amplification, nucleated cell counts were estimated. Generated by immunoSEQ multiplex PCR, the TCRdb table keeps only in-frame clones and is missing some. That table furnishes V, J and clone size, whereas the DNA furnished D and trimming. The sample includes 200,000 to 250,000 clones, about 85% of them seen just once. The CDR3 contains 15 residues. Between the trimmed V and J ends, which lost 5 bases and 7 bases, there was a span of 19 bases. CDR1 and CDR2 (germline): LNHDA, SQIVND (reference sequence). This TCR was recovered from a man aged 35-49 years with acute or convalescent COVID-19. The sample taken for sequencing was peripheral blood. The chain carries TRBV19 and TRBJ2-3; TRBD2 might be the D (6 bases). The CDR3 protein is CASSLPRGEENTQYF. CDR3 nucleotide sequence: TGTGCCAGTAGTCTGCCCCGCGGGGAAGAGAATACGCAGTATTTT.